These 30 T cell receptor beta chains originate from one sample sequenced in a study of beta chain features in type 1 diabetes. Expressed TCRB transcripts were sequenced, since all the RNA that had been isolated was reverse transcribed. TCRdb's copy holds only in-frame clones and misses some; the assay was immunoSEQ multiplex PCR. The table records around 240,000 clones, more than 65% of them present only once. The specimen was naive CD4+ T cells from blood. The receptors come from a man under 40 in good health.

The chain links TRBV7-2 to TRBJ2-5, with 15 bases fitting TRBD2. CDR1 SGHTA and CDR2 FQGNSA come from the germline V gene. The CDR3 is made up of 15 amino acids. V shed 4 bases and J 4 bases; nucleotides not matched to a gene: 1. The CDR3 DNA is TGTGCCAGCAGCTGGGGACTAGCGGGAGGAGAGACCCAGTACTTC. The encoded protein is CASSWGLAGGETQYF.

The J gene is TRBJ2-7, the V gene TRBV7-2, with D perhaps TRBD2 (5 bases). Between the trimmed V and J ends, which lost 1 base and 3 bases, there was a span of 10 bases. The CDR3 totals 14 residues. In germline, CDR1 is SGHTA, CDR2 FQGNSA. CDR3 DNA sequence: TGTGCCAGCAGCTTAGTGCCAGACTACTACGAGCAGTACTTC. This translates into CASSLVPDYYEQYF.

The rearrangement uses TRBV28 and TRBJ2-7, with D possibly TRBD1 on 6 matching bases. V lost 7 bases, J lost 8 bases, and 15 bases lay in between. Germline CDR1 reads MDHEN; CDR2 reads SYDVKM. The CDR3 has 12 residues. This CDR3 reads CASNGERGKQYF. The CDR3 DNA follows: TGTGCCAGCAACGGCGAGAGGGGGAAGCAGTACTTC.

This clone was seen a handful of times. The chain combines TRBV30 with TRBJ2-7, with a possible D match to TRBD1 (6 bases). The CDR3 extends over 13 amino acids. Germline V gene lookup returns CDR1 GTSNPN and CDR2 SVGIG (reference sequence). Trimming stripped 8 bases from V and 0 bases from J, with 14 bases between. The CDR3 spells CAGARGTSYEQYF. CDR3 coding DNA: TGTGCCGGCGCCAGGGGTACCTCCTACGAGCAGTACTTC.

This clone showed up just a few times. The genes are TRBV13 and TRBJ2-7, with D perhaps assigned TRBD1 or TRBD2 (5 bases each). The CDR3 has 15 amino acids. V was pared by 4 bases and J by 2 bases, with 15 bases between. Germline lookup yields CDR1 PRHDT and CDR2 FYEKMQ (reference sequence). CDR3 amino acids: CASSYRGAGPYEQYF. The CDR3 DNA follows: TGTGCCAGCAGCTATAGGGGAGCCGGACCCTACGAGCAGTACTTC.

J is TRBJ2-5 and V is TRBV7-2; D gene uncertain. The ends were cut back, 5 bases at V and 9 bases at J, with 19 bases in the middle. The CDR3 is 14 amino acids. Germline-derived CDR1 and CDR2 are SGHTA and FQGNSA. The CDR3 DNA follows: TGTGCCAGCAGCCCCTGGCCCTTCGAAGGAGCCCAGTACTTC. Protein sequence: CASSPWPFEGAQYF.

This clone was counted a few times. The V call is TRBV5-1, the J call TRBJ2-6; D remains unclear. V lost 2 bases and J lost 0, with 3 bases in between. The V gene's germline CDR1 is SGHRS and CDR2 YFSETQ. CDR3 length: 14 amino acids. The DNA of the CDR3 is TGCGCCAGCAGCTTTGACTCTGGGGCCAACGTCCTGACTTTC. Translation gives CASSFDSGANVLTF.

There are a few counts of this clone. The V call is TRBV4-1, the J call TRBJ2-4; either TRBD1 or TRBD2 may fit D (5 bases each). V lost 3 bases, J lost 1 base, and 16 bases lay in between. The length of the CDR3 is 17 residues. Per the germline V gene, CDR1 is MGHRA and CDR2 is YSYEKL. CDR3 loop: CASSQPTGPPAKNIQYF. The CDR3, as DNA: TGCGCCAGCAGCCAGCCCACGGGACCGCCGGCCAAAAACATTCAGTACTTC.

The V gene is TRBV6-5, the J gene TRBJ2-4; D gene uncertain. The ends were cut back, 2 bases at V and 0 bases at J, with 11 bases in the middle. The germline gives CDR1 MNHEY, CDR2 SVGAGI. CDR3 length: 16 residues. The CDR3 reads CASSYMARLAKNIQYF. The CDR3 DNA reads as TGTGCCAGCAGTTACATGGCTCGACTAGCCAAAAACATTCAGTACTTC.

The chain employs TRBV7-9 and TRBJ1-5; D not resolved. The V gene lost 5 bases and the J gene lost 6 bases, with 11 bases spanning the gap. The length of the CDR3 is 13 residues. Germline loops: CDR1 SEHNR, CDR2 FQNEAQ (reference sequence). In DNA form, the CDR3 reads TGTGCCAGCAGCCCTCAGGAAGTTCAGCCCCAGCATTTT. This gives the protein CASSPQEVQPQHF.

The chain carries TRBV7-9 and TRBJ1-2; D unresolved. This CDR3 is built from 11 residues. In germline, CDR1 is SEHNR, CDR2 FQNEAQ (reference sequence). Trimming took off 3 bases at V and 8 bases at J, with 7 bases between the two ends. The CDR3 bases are TGTGCCAGCAGCTTCTCTGAGGGCTACACCTTC. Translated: CASSFSEGYTF.

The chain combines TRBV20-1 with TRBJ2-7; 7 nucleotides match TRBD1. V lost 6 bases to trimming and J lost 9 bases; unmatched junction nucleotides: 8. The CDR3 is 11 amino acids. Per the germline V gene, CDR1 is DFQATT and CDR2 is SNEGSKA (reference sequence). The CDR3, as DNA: TGCAGTGCAAACAGGGGAGAAGGGCAGTACTTC. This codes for CSANRGEGQYF.

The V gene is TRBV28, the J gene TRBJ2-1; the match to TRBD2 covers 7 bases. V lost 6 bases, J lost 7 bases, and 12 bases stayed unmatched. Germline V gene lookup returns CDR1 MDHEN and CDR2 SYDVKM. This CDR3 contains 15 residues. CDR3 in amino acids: CASSLGRARGNEQFF. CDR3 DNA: TGTGCCAGCAGCCTAGGGAGGGCCCGTGGGAATGAGCAGTTCTTC.

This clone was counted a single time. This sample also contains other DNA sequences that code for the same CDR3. The CDR3 spells CASSLEAGTDTQYF. In nucleotides, the CDR3 is TGCGCCAGCAGCTTGGAAGCGGGCACAGATACGCAGTATTTT. The rearrangement uses TRBV5-1 and TRBJ2-3, with a possible D match to TRBD2 (5 bases). The CDR3 is 14 amino acids. Between the trimmed V and J ends, which lost 0 bases and 1 base, there was a span of 6 bases. Germline V gene data show CDR1 as SGHRS and CDR2 as YFSETQ.

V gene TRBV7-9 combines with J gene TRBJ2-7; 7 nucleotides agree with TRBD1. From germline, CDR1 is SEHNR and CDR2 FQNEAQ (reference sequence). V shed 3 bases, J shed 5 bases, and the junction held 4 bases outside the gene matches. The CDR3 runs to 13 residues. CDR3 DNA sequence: TGTGCCAGCAGCTTTTTACAGGGGAACGAGCAGTACTTC. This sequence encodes CASSFLQGNEQYF.

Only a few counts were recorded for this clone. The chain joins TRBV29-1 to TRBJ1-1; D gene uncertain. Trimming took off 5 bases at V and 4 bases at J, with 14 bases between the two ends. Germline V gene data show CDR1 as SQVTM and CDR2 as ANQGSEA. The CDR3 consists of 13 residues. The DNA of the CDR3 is TGCAGCGTTTCCTTTGGGCAAGTCACTGAAGCTTTCTTT. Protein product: CSVSFGQVTEAFF.

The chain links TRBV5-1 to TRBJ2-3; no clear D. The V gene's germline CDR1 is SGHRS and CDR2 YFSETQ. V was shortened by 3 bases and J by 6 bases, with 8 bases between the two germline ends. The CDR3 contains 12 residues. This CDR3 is CASSSPADTQYF. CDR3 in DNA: TGCGCCAGCAGCTCCCCAGCGGATACGCAGTATTTT.

The CDR3 sequence: CAWSPGLAEETQYF. In DNA form, the CDR3 reads TGTGCCTGGAGTCCGGGACTAGCGGAAGAGACCCAGTACTTC. The J gene is TRBJ2-5, the V gene TRBV30; 11 bases map to TRBD2. J gave up 3 bases and V 2 bases, and 2 bases lay outside the gene matches. CDR3 length: 14 residues. The germline gives CDR1 GTSNPN, CDR2 SVGIG (reference sequence).

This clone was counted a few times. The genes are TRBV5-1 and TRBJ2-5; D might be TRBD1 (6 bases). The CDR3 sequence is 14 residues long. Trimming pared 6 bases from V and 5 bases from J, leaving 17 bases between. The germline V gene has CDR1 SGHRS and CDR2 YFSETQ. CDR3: CASTSLQGMETQYF. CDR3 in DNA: TGCGCCAGCACCTCGTTACAGGGAATGGAGACCCAGTACTTC.

CDR3 nucleotide sequence: TGTGCCAGCAGCTGGGAGAGCGGGAGGGCCATCTACGAGCAGTACTTC. This codes for CASSWESGRAIYEQYF. The chain has TRBV7-2 and TRBJ2-7; 10 nucleotides match TRBD2. Germline assignment: CDR1 SGHTA and CDR2 FQGNSA. CDR3 length equals 16 residues. After removal of 4 bases from V and 3 bases from J, the junction contained 9 bases not matched to a gene.

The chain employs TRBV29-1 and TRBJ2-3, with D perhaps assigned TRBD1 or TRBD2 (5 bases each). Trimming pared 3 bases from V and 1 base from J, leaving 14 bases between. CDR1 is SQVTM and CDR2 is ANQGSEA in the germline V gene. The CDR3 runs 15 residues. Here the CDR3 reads CSVDWGPSRTDTQYF. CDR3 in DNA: TGCAGCGTTGACTGGGGACCGTCCCGCACAGATACGCAGTATTTT.

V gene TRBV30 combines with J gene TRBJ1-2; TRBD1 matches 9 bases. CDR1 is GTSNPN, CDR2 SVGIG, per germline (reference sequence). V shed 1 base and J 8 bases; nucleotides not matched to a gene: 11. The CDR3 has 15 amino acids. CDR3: CAWSAAGTGIYGYTF. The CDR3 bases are TGTGCCTGGAGTGCCGCCGGGACAGGGATTTACGGCTACACCTTC.

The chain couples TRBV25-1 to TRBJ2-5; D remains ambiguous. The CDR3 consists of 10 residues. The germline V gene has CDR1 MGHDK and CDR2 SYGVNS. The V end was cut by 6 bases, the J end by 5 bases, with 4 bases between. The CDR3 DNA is TGTGCCAGCAGCAGGGAGACCCAGTACTTC. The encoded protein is CASSRETQYF.

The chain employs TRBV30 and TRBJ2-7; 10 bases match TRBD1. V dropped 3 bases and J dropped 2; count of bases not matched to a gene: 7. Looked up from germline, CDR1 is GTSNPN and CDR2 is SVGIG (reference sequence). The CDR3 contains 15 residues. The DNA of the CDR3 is TGTGCCTGGAGACGGCCGGGACAGGGGACCTACGAGCAGTACTTC. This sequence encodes CAWRRPGQGTYEQYF. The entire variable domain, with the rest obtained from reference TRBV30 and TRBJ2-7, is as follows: SQTIHQWPATLVQPVGSPLSLECTVEGTSNPNLYWYRQAAGRGLQLLFYSVGIGQISSEVPQNLSASRPQDRQFILSSKKLLLSDSGFYLCAWRRPGQGTYEQYFGPGTRLTVT.

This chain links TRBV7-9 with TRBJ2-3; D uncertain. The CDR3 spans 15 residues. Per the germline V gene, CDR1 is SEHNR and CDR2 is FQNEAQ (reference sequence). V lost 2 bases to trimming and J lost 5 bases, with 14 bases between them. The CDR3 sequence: CASSLISGLGDTQYF. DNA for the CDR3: TGTGCCAGCAGCTTAATCTCCGGGTTAGGAGATACGCAGTATTTT.

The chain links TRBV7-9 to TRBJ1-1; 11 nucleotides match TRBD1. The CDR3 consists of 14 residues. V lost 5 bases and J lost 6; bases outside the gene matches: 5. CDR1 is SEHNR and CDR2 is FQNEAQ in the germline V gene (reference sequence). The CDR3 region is CASSLGQGVSEAFF. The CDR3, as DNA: TGTGCCAGCAGCCTGGGACAGGGGGTGTCTGAAGCTTTCTTT.

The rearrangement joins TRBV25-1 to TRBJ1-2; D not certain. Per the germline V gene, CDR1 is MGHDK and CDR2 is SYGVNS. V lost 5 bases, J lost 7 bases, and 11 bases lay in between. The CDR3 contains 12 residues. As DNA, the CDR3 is TGTGCCAGCAGTTTTCACGGAGGTGGCTACACCTTC. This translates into CASSFHGGGYTF.

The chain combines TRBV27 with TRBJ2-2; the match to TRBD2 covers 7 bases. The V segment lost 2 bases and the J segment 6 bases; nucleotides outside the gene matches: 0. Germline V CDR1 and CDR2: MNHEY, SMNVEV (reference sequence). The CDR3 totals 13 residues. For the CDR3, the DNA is TGTGCCAGCAGTTTACGGGAGGCCGGGGAGCTGTTTTTT. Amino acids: CASSLREAGELFF.

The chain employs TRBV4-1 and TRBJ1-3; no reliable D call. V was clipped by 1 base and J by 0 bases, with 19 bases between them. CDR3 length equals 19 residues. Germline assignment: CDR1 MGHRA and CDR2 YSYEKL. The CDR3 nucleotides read TGCGCCAGCAGCCAAGTCAAGCCCGCGTCTGCGAGCTCTGGAAACACCATATATTTT. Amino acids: CASSQVKPASASSGNTIYF.

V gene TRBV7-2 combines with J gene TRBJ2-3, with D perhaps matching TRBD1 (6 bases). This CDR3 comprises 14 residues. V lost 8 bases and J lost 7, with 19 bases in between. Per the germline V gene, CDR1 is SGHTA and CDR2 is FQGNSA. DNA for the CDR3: TGTGCCAGCGCCCGGGACACCACTCGAAATACGCAGTATTTT. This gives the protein CASARDTTRNTQYF.